A single sample gave rise to the 9 T cell receptor beta chains below, sequenced in a study of T-cell reconstitution after alpha-beta-depleted transplantation in children. A TCRbeta library incorporating unique molecular identifiers was prepared. Each CDR3 protein is one row after TCRdb ran MiXCR on the PCR reads. Counted here are about 290,000 distinct CDR3 sequences, over 9% occurring once; the ten biggest clones make up just under 7.5%. Source: PBMCs, taken before TCRalphabeta/CD19-depleted stem cell transplant. These receptors were collected from a boy under two years old with acute myeloid leukemia, due to receive a stem cell transplant.

This clonotype occurred many times. The chain combines TRBV7-3 with TRBJ2-7; perhaps TRBD2 as D (5 bases). The CDR3 covers 14 residues. Germline V lookup: CDR1 SGHTA, CDR2 FQGTGA. V lost 2 bases and J lost 6, with 14 bases in between. The CDR3 is CASSLAAGSSEQYF. The CDR3 DNA is TGTGCCAGCAGCTTAGCGGCGGGTTCGTCCGAGCAGTACTTC.

This clonotype was seen ten or more times. The genes are TRBV10-3 and TRBJ1-1; D is undetermined. Trimming left V 2 bases short and J 3 bases short, with 13 bases between. Germline CDR1 ENHRY, CDR2 SYGVKD. The CDR3 is made up of 15 amino acids. CDR3 in amino acids: CAISERAQADTEAFF. DNA for the CDR3: TGTGCCATCAGTGAGAGGGCTCAGGCGGACACTGAAGCTTTCTTT.

This clonotype has ten or more counts. This CDR3 is CASSDRRLNTEAFF. DNA of the CDR3: TGTGCCAGCAGTGACCGTCGCCTGAACACTGAAGCTTTCTTT. V gene TRBV6-1 combines with J gene TRBJ1-1; D unresolved. Germline V gene data show CDR1 as MNHNS and CDR2 as SASEGT. CDR3 size: 14 residues. V was cut by 3 bases and J by 0 bases, with 8 bases left in between.

Sample share makes this clonotype medium-sized. This chain connects TRBV7-2 to TRBJ2-3; D is ambiguous. The CDR3 sequence is 11 residues long. V was cut by 4 bases and J by 2 bases, with 1 base left in between. Germline-derived CDR1 and CDR2 are SGHTA and FQGNSA. CDR3 sequence reads: CASSYTDTQYF. Here the CDR3 DNA reads TGTGCCAGCAGCTACACAGATACGCAGTATTTT.

This clonotype was counted many times. The rearrangement joins TRBV12-3 or TRBV12-4 to TRBJ2-7; D could derive from TRBD1 or TRBD2 (5 bases each). Deletions cut 5 bases from V and 3 bases from J, with 14 bases between. The CDR3 loop spans 14 amino acids. The CDR3 loop reads CASSPGPGSYEQYF. The CDR3 coding sequence is TGTGCCAGCAGTCCGGGGCCCGGAAGCTACGAGCAGTACTTC.

On this clonotype itself: A much more abundant neighbour one base away suggests this may be a read error. The chain couples TRBV25-1 to TRBJ2-7, with 7 bases matching TRBD1. The CDR3 loop spans 12 amino acids. Germline V gives CDR1 MGHDK, CDR2 SYGVNS. V was pared by 3 bases and J by 8 bases, with 4 bases of the junction left unmatched. In DNA, the CDR3 is TGTGCCAGCAGTGACCTAGGGGGCAAGCAGTACTTC. This translates into CASSDLGGKQYF.

In this sample, this clonotype turned up many times. J is TRBJ2-3 and V is TRBV28; D possibly corresponds to TRBD1 (6 bases). The CDR3 spans 15 residues. The germline V and J ends were trimmed by 6 bases and 6 bases, with 19 bases remaining between them. Germline CDR1 MDHEN, CDR2 SYDVKM. The DNA of the CDR3 is TGTGCCAGCAGCCTGAGTTGGGGGCCAGGGGATACGCAGTATTTT. Protein sequence: CASSLSWGPGDTQYF.

This clonotype was seen ten or more times. The chain has TRBV7-9 and TRBJ2-3; 9 bases line up with TRBD2. CDR3 length: 17 amino acids. Germline CDR1 reads SEHNR; CDR2 reads FQNEAQ (reference sequence). The J segment lost 0 bases and the V segment lost 5 bases, leaving 9 bases of the junction unmatched. The CDR3 is CASSPTGLAPSTDTQYF. The CDR3 region has the DNA TGTGCCAGCAGCCCCACCGGACTAGCGCCTAGCACAGATACGCAGTATTTT.

This clonotype was counted ten times or more. The V call is TRBV5-6, the J call TRBJ2-7; a weak D match, TRBD2 (6 bases). There are 13 residues in the CDR3. Trimming cost V 5 bases and J 4 bases, with 13 bases left between them. The germline V gene has CDR1 SGHDT and CDR2 YYEEEE. The CDR3 loop reads CASSRRDGYEQYF. In nucleotides, the CDR3 is TGTGCCAGCAGTCGGCGGGACGGTTACGAGCAGTACTTC.